What follows are 25 T cell receptor beta chains derived from one specimen sequenced in a study of vaccination and CD4 T cells after COVID-19. Cultured CD4+ T-cell DNA underwent Oncomine TCR Beta short-read sequencing. TCRdb reprocessed the PCR reads via MiXCR and lists one record per CDR3 protein. Here the sample spans more than 15,000 distinct CDR3 sequences, about 44% being singletons. Treatment reported: roughly 10-day PBMC culture with coronavirus spike peptide pools or control peptides (ViraFEST assay). These receptors lack a known antigen. The source material was CD4+ T cells from blood, cultured in vitro, sampled before SARS-CoV-2 vaccination. Receptor source: a human donor who received a COVID-19 vaccine.

DNA of the CDR3: TGTGCCAGCTCACCACAAGAGACCCAGTACTTC. This codes for CASSPQETQYF. The V and J genes are TRBV18 and TRBJ2-5; the D is unclear. The CDR3 has 11 amino acids. V shed 1 base and J shed 3 bases, with 0 bases lying between them. The germline gives CDR1 KGHSH, CDR2 LQKENI.

The V and J genes are TRBV20-1 and TRBJ2-7; D is possibly TRBD1 (6 bases). The germline CDR1 and CDR2 sequences are DFQATT and SNEGSKA (reference sequence). V was shortened by 0 bases and J by 7 bases, with 19 bases between the two germline ends. This CDR3 contains 15 residues. DNA of the CDR3: TGCAGTGCTAGAGATCCTCGACAGGATCTATGGGAGCAGTACTTC. Encoded protein: CSARDPRQDLWEQYF.

V and J are TRBV27 and TRBJ2-2; 8 nucleotides align to TRBD2. With V trimmed by 3 bases and J by 5 bases, 8 bases remained unmatched. The CDR3 spans 16 residues. Germline V lookup: CDR1 MNHEY, CDR2 SMNVEV (reference sequence). The CDR3 nucleotides read TGTGCCAGCAGTTTCCGGCGGGGGGCCCGAACCGGGGAGCTGTTTTTT. It translates to CASSFRRGARTGELFF.

The chain links TRBV20-1 to TRBJ2-7; TRBD2 might be the D (5 bases). The CDR3 is 13 amino acids. V shed 5 bases and J shed 0 bases, with 11 bases lying between them. In germline, CDR1 is DFQATT, CDR2 SNEGSKA (reference sequence). The CDR3 spells CSAEAESSYEQYF. The CDR3 DNA follows: TGCAGTGCTGAAGCGGAGAGCTCCTACGAGCAGTACTTC.

This chain's CDR3 is CASSLDPDGMNTEAFF. The CDR3 DNA reads TGCGCCAGCAGCTTGGACCCAGACGGAATGAACACTGAAGCTTTCTTT. The chain has TRBV5-1 and TRBJ1-1; no clear D. The CDR3 consists of 16 residues. Germline V gene lookup returns CDR1 SGHRS and CDR2 YFSETQ. The V end was cut by 0 bases, the J end by 0 bases, with 12 bases between.

This clonotype has only a few counts. The DNA for the CDR3 is TGTGCCAGCAGCTTAGAGTTGGGACGGAAAAAGGGTGGCTACACCTTC. Protein: CASSLELGRKKGGYTF. The chain employs TRBV7-9 and TRBJ1-2; maybe TRBD1 (5 bases). Looked up from germline, CDR1 is SEHNR and CDR2 is FQNEAQ (reference sequence). The CDR3 totals 16 residues. The germline V and J ends were trimmed by 1 base and 7 bases, with 19 bases remaining between them. Using reference TRBV7-9 and TRBJ1-2 for the parts outside the CDR3, the full variable domain is DTGVSQNPRHKITKRGQNVTFRCDPISEHNRLYWYRQTLGQGPEFLTYFQNEAQLEKSRLLSDRFSAERPKGSFSTLEIQRTEQGDSAMYLCASSLELGRKKGGYTFGSGTRLTVV.

V and J are TRBV30 and TRBJ1-3; D unresolved. V lost 3 bases and J 3 bases, leaving 9 bases between the germline ends. This CDR3 comprises 13 residues. Germline CDR1 is GTSNPN and CDR2 is SVGIG (reference sequence). CDR3 protein: CAWSEGDGNTIYF. The CDR3 DNA is TGTGCCTGGAGCGAGGGAGATGGAAACACCATATATTTT.

The gene calls are TRBV7-2 and TRBJ2-5, with no clear D. The V end was cut by 2 bases, the J end by 5 bases, with 12 bases between. Germline assignment: CDR1 SGHTA and CDR2 FQGNSA. This CDR3 is 14 amino acids long. CDR3 sequence reads: CASSLLALGETQYF. CDR3 bases: TGTGCCAGCAGCTTACTCGCACTCGGGGAGACCCAGTACTTC.

This clonotype has just a few counts. The rearrangement joins TRBV2 to TRBJ1-2; TRBD1 might be the D (5 bases). Per the germline V gene, CDR1 is SNHLY and CDR2 is FYNNEI. Between the trimmed V and J ends, which lost 2 bases and 4 bases, there was a span of 11 bases. This CDR3 spans 14 amino acids. The DNA of the CDR3 is TGTGCCAGCAGTGAACAGGGTACCGGCTATGGCTACACCTTC. Translated, it gives CASSEQGTGYGYTF.

This chain links TRBV7-7 with TRBJ2-3, with a possible D match to TRBD2 (5 bases). V was pared by 4 bases and J by 15 bases, with 20 bases between. The CDR3 is 13 amino acids. Germline CDR1 SSHAT, CDR2 FNYEAQ (reference sequence). In nucleotides, the CDR3 is TGTGCCAGCAGCTCTACTAGGTCCGGGAATCAATATTTT. Amino acid sequence: CASSSTRSGNQYF.

This clonotype was seen a few times. This sequence joins TRBV6-1 and TRBJ1-2; D is ambiguous. V was pared by 1 base and J by 7 bases, with 19 bases between. This CDR3 contains 16 residues. CDR1 and CDR2 from the germline V gene are MNHNS and SASEGT. The CDR3 DNA is TGTGCCAGCAGTGAAGGGTATGAGGAAGGGCGCGGTGGCTACACCTTC. It encodes CASSEGYEEGRGGYTF.

This clonotype was seen only a few times. V gene TRBV9 combines with J gene TRBJ1-2; D is unclear. The CDR3 is made up of 16 amino acids. Germline V gene lookup returns CDR1 SGDLS and CDR2 YYNGEE. The V end was cut by 0 bases, the J end by 4 bases, with 16 bases between. The CDR3 loop is CASSVGAGKAGYGYTF. The CDR3 DNA reads as TGTGCCAGCAGCGTAGGGGCGGGGAAGGCAGGCTATGGCTACACCTTC.

The genes are TRBV21-1 and TRBJ1-2. TRBV21-1 is shown as a pseudogene. The CDR3 totals 13 residues. CDR3 nucleotides: TGTGCCAGCGACGGTAATCACCTCTATGGCTACACCTTC. Its translation: CASDGNHLYGYTF.

This clonotype was seen a handful of times. V usage is TRBV19 and J usage is TRBJ2-5; 9 bases are a match to TRBD1. The CDR3 is made up of 17 amino acids. CDR1 is LNHDA and CDR2 is SQIVND in the germline V gene (reference sequence). Trimming cost V 5 bases and J 6 bases; bases outside gene matches: 16. The CDR3 nucleotides read TGTGCCAGTAGTTCGGGACAGGGACGGAATCTCGGGAAGACCCAGTACTTC. It codes for CASSSGQGRNLGKTQYF. Based on the CDR3 plus reference TRBV19 and TRBJ2-5, the full variable domain is DGGITQSPKYLFRKEGQNVTLSCEQNLNHDAMYWYRQDPGQGLRLIYYSQIVNDFQKGDIAEGYSVSREKKESFPLTVTSAQKNPTAFYLCASSSGQGRNLGKTQYFGPGTRLLVL.

The CDR3 DNA reads TGCGCCAGCATCGAGGGGTATGGCCCTAATAGCAATCAGCCCCAGCATTTT. It codes for CASIEGYGPNSNQPQHF. This chain joins TRBV23-1 and TRBJ1-5; the D gene is possibly TRBD1 (5 bases). TRBV23-1 is flagged as an ORF with uncertain function. The V and J ends lost 7 bases and 0 bases respectively, with 19 bases between them. This CDR3 has 17 amino acids.

CDR3 DNA: TGTGCCAGCAGTCCTACCACGGGCAGGGGTAACTATGGCTACACCTTC. Protein: CASSPTTGRGNYGYTF. The chain combines TRBV12-3 or TRBV12-4 with TRBJ1-2, with TRBD1 as a possible D gene (6 bases). The CDR3 is made up of 16 amino acids. Trimming shortened V by 5 bases and J by 1 base, and 17 bases separated the two germline ends.

V gene TRBV6-1 combines with J gene TRBJ1-5, with TRBD1 matching 8 bases. Germline loops: CDR1 MNHNS, CDR2 SASEGT. V lost 6 bases and J lost 4; bases outside the gene matches: 8. This CDR3 is 15 amino acids long. In DNA, the CDR3 is TGTGCCAGCAGCTTAACGACAGGGGTTAATCAGCCCCAGCATTTT. Translating gives CASSLTTGVNQPQHF.

This clonotype showed up just a few times. The V gene is TRBV2, the J gene TRBJ1-1, with 9 positions matching TRBD1. Germline CDR1 SNHLY, CDR2 FYNNEI. The CDR3 totals 13 residues. Germline trimming cut 8 bases from V and 4 bases from J; bases unmatched to any gene: 5. CDR3 in amino acids: CASRLTGGTEAFF. The CDR3 nucleotides read TGTGCCAGCCGTCTGACAGGGGGCACTGAAGCTTTCTTT.

The chain has TRBV5-6 and TRBJ1-1; D is undetermined. V lost 2 bases, J lost 0 bases, and 11 bases lay in between. Germline values: CDR1 SGHDT, CDR2 YYEEEE. There are 15 residues in the CDR3. The CDR3 DNA follows: TGTGCCAGCAGCTTTAGTGAAGGCCTGAACACTGAAGCTTTCTTT. As protein: CASSFSEGLNTEAFF.

This clonotype was seen a handful of times. The chain employs TRBV7-3 and TRBJ2-3; D is uncertain. The CDR3 runs to 15 residues. Trimming shortened V by 4 bases and J by 0 bases, and 11 bases separated the two germline ends. Germline CDR1 is SGHTA and CDR2 is FQGTGA. This CDR3 is CASSSDRSSTDTQYF. The DNA for the CDR3 is TGTGCCAGCAGCTCGGACCGCTCTAGCACAGATACGCAGTATTTT.

This clonotype appeared a few times. This chain joins TRBV30 and TRBJ1-1, with a tentative D call TRBD1 (5 bases). The CDR3 runs to 13 residues. Deletions cut 4 bases from V and 8 bases from J, with 17 bases between. Germline CDR1 and CDR2: GTSNPN and SVGIG (reference sequence). DNA for the CDR3: TGTGCCTGGATAAGCTCCATCGGGACGGAAGCTTTCTTT. Amino acid sequence: CAWISSIGTEAFF.

The CDR3 DNA follows: TGTGCCAGCAGCGTGATGGACAGGTTTAACAATGAGCAGTTCTTC. Its translation: CASSVMDRFNNEQFF. The V and J genes are TRBV9 and TRBJ2-1; 7 nucleotides align to TRBD1. CDR3 length: 15 residues. Germline-derived CDR1 and CDR2 are SGDLS and YYNGEE. V lost 2 bases, J lost 5 bases, and 7 bases stayed unmatched.

This rearrangement joins TRBV10-3 to TRBJ2-1; maybe TRBD2 (6 bases). Trimming removed 8 bases from V and 9 bases from J, with 20 bases in between. Germline-derived CDR1 and CDR2 are ENHRY and SYGVKD. This CDR3 comprises 14 residues. CDR3 bases: TGTGCCATCCGGGACTTGTGGCCTACGCGTGAGCAGTTCTTC. This gives the protein CAIRDLWPTREQFF.

This clonotype was detected a few times. This chain connects TRBV15 to TRBJ2-7; TRBD1 might be the D (5 bases). V was cut by 3 bases and J by 0 bases, with 9 bases left in between. Germline V gives CDR1 LNHNV, CDR2 YYDKDF (reference sequence). The CDR3 has 14 residues. CDR3: CATSRKTVSYEQYF. DNA of the CDR3: TGTGCCACCAGCAGGAAGACAGTCTCCTACGAGCAGTACTTC.

This sequence joins TRBV24-1 and TRBJ2-5; D is perhaps TRBD1 or TRBD2 (5 bases each). The CDR3 spans 14 residues. The ends were cut back, 2 bases at V and 8 bases at J, with 14 bases in the middle. Germline CDR1 is KGHDR and CDR2 is SFDVKD. The CDR3: CATSDWGRDPTQYF. The CDR3 DNA is TGTGCCACCAGTGATTGGGGCAGGGACCCCACCCAGTACTTC.